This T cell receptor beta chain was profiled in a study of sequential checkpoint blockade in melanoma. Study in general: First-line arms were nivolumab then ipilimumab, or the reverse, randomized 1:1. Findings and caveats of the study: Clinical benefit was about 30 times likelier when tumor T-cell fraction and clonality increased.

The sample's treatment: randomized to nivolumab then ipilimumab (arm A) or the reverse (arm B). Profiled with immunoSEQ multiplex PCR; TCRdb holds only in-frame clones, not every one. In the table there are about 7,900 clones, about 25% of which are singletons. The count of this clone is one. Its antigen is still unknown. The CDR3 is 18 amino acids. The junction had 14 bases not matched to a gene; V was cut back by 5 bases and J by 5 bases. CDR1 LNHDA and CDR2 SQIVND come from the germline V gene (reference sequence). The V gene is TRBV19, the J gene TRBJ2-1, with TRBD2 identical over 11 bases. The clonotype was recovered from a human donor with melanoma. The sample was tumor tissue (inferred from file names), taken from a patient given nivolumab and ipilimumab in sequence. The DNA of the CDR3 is TGTGCCAGTAGTCCCCGGGGTAGCGGGAGGGCGGGCGACAATGAGCAGTTCTTC. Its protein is CASSPRGSGRAGDNEQFF.